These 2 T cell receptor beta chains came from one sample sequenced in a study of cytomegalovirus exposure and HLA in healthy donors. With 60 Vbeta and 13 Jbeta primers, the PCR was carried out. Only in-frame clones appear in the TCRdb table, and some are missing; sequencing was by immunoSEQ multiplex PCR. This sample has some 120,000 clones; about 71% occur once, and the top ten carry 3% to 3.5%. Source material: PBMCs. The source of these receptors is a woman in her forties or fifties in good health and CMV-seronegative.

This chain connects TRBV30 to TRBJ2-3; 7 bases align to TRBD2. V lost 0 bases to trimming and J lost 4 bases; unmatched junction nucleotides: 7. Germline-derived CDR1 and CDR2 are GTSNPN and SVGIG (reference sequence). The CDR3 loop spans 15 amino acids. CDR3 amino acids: CAWSVGSGGSDTQYF. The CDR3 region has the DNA TGTGCCTGGAGTGTAGGGTCCGGGGGGTCAGATACGCAGTATTTT.

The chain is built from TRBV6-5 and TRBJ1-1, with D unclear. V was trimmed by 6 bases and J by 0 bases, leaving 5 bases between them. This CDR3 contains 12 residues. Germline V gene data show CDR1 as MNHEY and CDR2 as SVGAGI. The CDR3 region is CASSHMNTEAFF. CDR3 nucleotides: TGTGCCAGCAGCCACATGAACACTGAAGCTTTCTTT.